Shown below are 17 T cell receptor beta chains from a single sample sequenced in a study of technical replicates of blood from several donors. Generated by immunoSEQ multiplex PCR, the TCRdb table keeps only in-frame clones and is missing some. The sample shows fewer than 60,000 clones, roughly 96% of them seen only once. Material: PBMCs. Source of these receptors: a human donor in good health. Some clones in this sample may be carry-over from other donors' samples.

The sample holds one count of this clone. The V gene is TRBV7-2, the J gene TRBJ2-3; a weak D match, TRBD1 (5 bases). The germline CDR1 and CDR2 sequences are SGHTA and FQGNSA. V dropped 4 bases and J dropped 2 bases, with 16 bases sitting between them. The CDR3 spans 16 residues. This CDR3 reads CASSSGGAGHTDTQYF. As DNA, the CDR3 is TGTGCCAGCAGCTCCGGTGGGGCCGGCCACACAGATACGCAGTATTTT.

V gene TRBV30 combines with J gene TRBJ1-3; D perhaps matches TRBD1 (6 bases). V gave up 5 bases and J gave up 2 bases, with 10 bases separating them. The CDR3 sequence is 13 residues long. Germline loops: CDR1 GTSNPN, CDR2 SVGIG (reference sequence). The CDR3: CAWAEGAGNTIYF. The CDR3 nucleotides are TGTGCCTGGGCTGAGGGGGCTGGAAACACCATATATTTT.

The chain employs TRBV6-5 and TRBJ2-7, with a tentative D call TRBD1 (6 bases). The CDR3 runs to 13 residues. Trimming pared 5 bases from V and 2 bases from J, leaving 10 bases between. CDR1 and CDR2 (germline): MNHEY, SVGAGI. DNA of the CDR3: TGTGCCAGCAGTCCCTGGGACACCTACGAGCAGTACTTC. Translating gives CASSPWDTYEQYF.

V gene TRBV6-1 combines with J gene TRBJ2-3; perhaps TRBD1 as D (5 bases). This CDR3 has 14 amino acids. V was clipped by 4 bases and J by 3 bases, with 11 bases between them. Germline CDR1 MNHNS, CDR2 SASEGT. The CDR3 DNA sequence: TGTGCCAGCAGTGTTATGCAGGGAACAGATACGCAGTATTTT. Protein: CASSVMQGTDTQYF.

V and J are TRBV11-3 and TRBJ2-4; no clear D. There are 13 residues in the CDR3. Trimming took 5 bases from V and 9 from J, leaving 14 bases between them. Germline V CDR1 and CDR2: SGHNT, YENEEA. CDR3 coding DNA: TGTGCCAGCAGCCCTGACTTGAGTGGCATTCAGTACTTC. It encodes CASSPDLSGIQYF.

This clone was picked up a small number of times. This chain connects TRBV30 to TRBJ1-4; 8 bases map to TRBD1. CDR1 GTSNPN and CDR2 SVGIG come from the germline V gene (reference sequence). V shed 6 bases, J shed 7 bases, and the junction held 7 bases outside the gene matches. This CDR3 has 13 residues. In nucleotides, the CDR3 is TGTGCCTGTGGGACAGGTTTGATTGAAAAACTGTTTTTT. It translates to CACGTGLIEKLFF.

In this sample, this clone turned up a few times. The chain is built from TRBV5-1 and TRBJ1-4; D might be TRBD1 (6 bases). The CDR3 runs to 14 residues. With 1 base removed from V and 5 bases from J, the gap between germline ends came to 9 bases. CDR1 SGHRS and CDR2 YFSETQ come from the germline V gene. The CDR3 reads CASSLQTGNEKLFF. Written as DNA, the CDR3 is TGCGCCAGCAGCTTGCAGACAGGAAATGAAAAACTGTTTTTT.

This chain joins TRBV5-8 and TRBJ2-2; D unclear. Per the germline V gene, CDR1 is SGHTS and CDR2 is YDEGEE. The CDR3 covers 16 residues. Between the trimmed V and J ends, which lost 3 bases and 5 bases, there was a span of 17 bases. The CDR3 region has the DNA TGTGCCAGCAGCTCCAGACATATTCACCTTACCGGGGAGCTGTTTTTT. It is translated as CASSSRHIHLTGELFF.

CDR3 amino acids: CASSSGGRGNQETQYF. DNA for the CDR3: TGCGCCAGCAGCTCGGGTGGGCGGGGGAACCAAGAGACCCAGTACTTC. V usage is TRBV5-1 and J usage is TRBJ2-5, with 7 positions matching TRBD2. CDR1 and CDR2 from the germline V gene are SGHRS and YFSETQ. Trimming cost V 3 bases and J 0 bases; bases outside gene matches: 8. CDR3 length equals 16 residues. The full variable domain, completed using reference TRBV5-1 and TRBJ2-5, is KAGVTQTPRYLIKTRGQQVTLSCSPISGHRSVSWYQQTPGQGLQFLFEYFSETQRNKGNFPGRFSGRQFSNSRSEMNVSTLELGDSALYLCASSSGGRGNQETQYFGPGTRLLVL.

The rearrangement links TRBV21-1 to TRBJ1-5; TRBD1 is taken as the D call from the table, unchecked against the DNA. TRBV21-1 is described as a pseudogene. The CDR3 covers 16 residues. CDR3 sequence (DNA): TGTGCCAGCTACAGAGGGGGCAGGGCCCCGAATCAGCCCCAGCATTTT. Protein product: CASYRGGRAPNQPQHF.

The J gene is TRBJ2-7, the V gene TRBV9; TRBD2 matches 10 bases. This CDR3 contains 17 residues. Germline CDR1 and CDR2: SGDLS and YYNGEE. Trimming cost V 3 bases and J 3 bases; bases outside gene matches: 12. The chain's CDR3 is CASSGRALAGVNYEQYF. CDR3 nucleotide sequence: TGTGCCAGCAGCGGGAGGGCCCTAGCGGGGGTAAACTACGAGCAGTACTTC.

The chain uses TRBV4-3 and TRBJ1-1; D is perhaps TRBD1 (6 bases). The CDR3 contains 16 residues. Germline CDR1 and CDR2: LGHNA and YSLEER. V lost 0 bases and J lost 1, with 12 bases in between. The CDR3 region is CASSQDSGAWNTEAFF. CDR3 nucleotide sequence: TGCGCCAGCAGCCAAGATTCAGGGGCTTGGAACACTGAAGCTTTCTTT.

The genes are TRBV14 and TRBJ1-1; a weak D match, TRBD1 (5 bases). The germline V and J ends were trimmed by 2 bases and 0 bases, with 7 bases remaining between them. This CDR3 comprises 14 residues. Per germline, CDR1 SGHDN and CDR2 FVKESK. The CDR3 region has the DNA TGTGCCAGCAGCCAACAGGACATGAACACTGAAGCTTTCTTT. It encodes CASSQQDMNTEAFF. Variable domain in full (rest from reference TRBV14 and TRBJ1-1): EAGVTQFPSHSVIEKGQTVTLRCDPISGHDNLYWYRRVMGKEIKFLLHFVKESKQDESGMPNNRFLAERTGGTYSTLKVQPAELEDSGVYFCASSQQDMNTEAFFGQGTRLTVV.

The rearrangement links TRBV19 to TRBJ2-2; the D is unclear. CDR1 and CDR2 (germline): LNHDA, SQIVND (reference sequence). The CDR3 contains 16 residues. Trimming took off 3 bases at V and 4 bases at J, with 15 bases between the two ends. The CDR3 nucleotides read TGTGCCAGTAGTATCCGCGGTGCCCGTGGCACCGGGGAGCTGTTTTTT. Translated: CASSIRGARGTGELFF.

V and J are TRBV19 and TRBJ2-5, with 10 bases fitting TRBD2. Germline CDR1 LNHDA, CDR2 SQIVND (reference sequence). V was pared by 7 bases and J by 1 base, with 3 bases of the junction left unmatched. CDR3 length: 14 residues. The CDR3 loop is CASNSGRAQETQYF. Here the CDR3 DNA reads TGTGCCAGTAACAGCGGGAGGGCCCAAGAGACCCAGTACTTC.

The count of this clone is one. The DNA for the CDR3 is TGTGCCAGCAGACAACTAGCGGGGGGCATCCATGAGCAGTTCTTC. Translation: CASRQLAGGIHEQFF. The chain has TRBV6-5 and TRBJ2-1, with 12 bases matching TRBD2. J lost 8 bases, V lost 6 bases, and 8 bases had no gene match. Germline CDR1 and CDR2: MNHEY and SVGAGI. The CDR3 loop spans 15 amino acids.

The chain carries TRBV7-8 and TRBJ1-2, with 12 bases that match TRBD1. The CDR3 consists of 18 residues. The J segment lost 3 bases and the V segment lost 1 base, leaving 9 bases of the junction unmatched. Per germline, CDR1 SGHVS and CDR2 FQNEAQ. CDR3 DNA sequence: TGTGCCAGCAGCTTAGTAATATGGGACAGGGGGCTAGACTATGGCTACACCTTC. Its translation is CASSLVIWDRGLDYGYTF.